The 30 T cell receptor beta chains below were found in one sample sequenced in a study of blood T cell repertoires in COVID-19. Repertoires were generated with immunoSEQ multiplex PCR, while TCRdb's copy carries only in-frame clones and drops some. The profile shows fewer than 350,000 clones, around nine tenths of them singletons. Specimen: PBMCs or T cells enriched from blood (not recorded which). Receptors were obtained from a man aged 55 to 69 who had recovered from COVID-19.

V is TRBV11-2 and J is TRBJ1-1, with 7 bases aligning to TRBD1. The CDR3 is 14 residues long. V was clipped by 5 bases and J by 7 bases; unmatched bases: 10. Per germline, CDR1 SGHAT and CDR2 FQNNGV. CDR3 sequence (DNA): TGTGCCAGCAGCCCAACCGGACAGGCCCTTGAAGCTTTCTTT. Protein product: CASSPTGQALEAFF.

The chain is built from TRBV11-2 and TRBJ2-5; 12 nucleotides align to TRBD2. The CDR3 is made up of 18 amino acids. Losses at the gene ends were 5 bases for V and 5 bases for J; bases not matched to a gene: 15. Germline values: CDR1 SGHAT, CDR2 FQNNGV. Here the CDR3 DNA reads TGTGCCAGCAGCCCCAATGGGGCTAGCGGGAGGGCCGGGGAGACCCAGTACTTC. It specifies CASSPNGASGRAGETQYF.

The chain recombines TRBV7-9 with TRBJ2-5; the D gene is possibly TRBD2 (5 bases). Trimming cost V 6 bases and J 3 bases, with 8 bases left between them. Germline V gene sequence: CDR1 SEHNR, CDR2 FQNEAQ (reference sequence). The CDR3 contains 12 residues. In nucleotides, the CDR3 is TGTGCCAGCAGGAGCGGTAAAGAGACCCAGTACTTC. This codes for CASRSGKETQYF.

V usage is TRBV6-6 and J usage is TRBJ2-5; no firm D call. Trimming removed 6 bases at V and 9 bases at J, with 11 bases between. The CDR3 covers 11 residues. The germline V gene has CDR1 MNHNY and CDR2 SVGAGI (reference sequence). CDR3 amino acids: CASSTGRAQYF. CDR3 coding DNA: TGTGCCAGCAGCACCGGTCGGGCCCAGTACTTC.

The chain uses TRBV9 and TRBJ1-3; D is perhaps TRBD1 (5 bases). This CDR3 has 14 residues. Trimming removed 6 bases at V and 4 bases at J, with 14 bases between. Germline-derived CDR1 and CDR2 are SGDLS and YYNGEE. CDR3 sequence reads: CASTPAGLGNTIYF. The DNA of the CDR3 is TGTGCCAGCACCCCAGCAGGGCTCGGAAACACCATATATTTT.

V usage is TRBV28 and J usage is TRBJ1-2; D gene uncertain. The V and J ends lost 2 bases and 1 base respectively, with 5 bases between them. The CDR3 extends over 13 amino acids. Per the germline V gene, CDR1 is MDHEN and CDR2 is SYDVKM. CDR3 nucleotides: TGTGCCAGCAGTTTAAATCTTAACTATGGCTACACCTTC. Translated: CASSLNLNYGYTF.

The rearrangement uses TRBV6-5 and TRBJ1-5, with 7 bases fitting TRBD1. Germline lookup yields CDR1 MNHEY and CDR2 SVGAGI. This CDR3 contains 14 residues. The V segment lost 5 bases and the J segment 5 bases; nucleotides outside the gene matches: 6. The chain's CDR3 is CASSRTGRDQPQHF. DNA for the CDR3: TGTGCCAGCAGTCGGACAGGTAGGGATCAGCCCCAGCATTTT.

The sample holds one count of this clone. J is TRBJ2-2 and V is TRBV18; 7 bases are shared with TRBD1. Trimming cost V 3 bases and J 1 base; bases outside gene matches: 8. The CDR3 covers 17 residues. CDR1 is KGHSH, CDR2 LQKENI, per germline. In nucleotides, the CDR3 is TGTGCCAGCTCACCCATCCGACAGGGTTTGAACACCGGGGAGCTGTTTTTT. Amino acids: CASSPIRQGLNTGELFF.

The chain joins TRBV6-5 to TRBJ2-5, with a weak D call TRBD1 (5 bases). Germline CDR1 and CDR2: MNHEY and SVGAGI. The V end was cut by 8 bases, the J end by 1 base, with 14 bases between. The CDR3 extends over 14 amino acids. The CDR3 sequence: CASVTGRVQETQYF. CDR3 coding DNA: TGTGCCAGCGTAACGGGCAGGGTCCAAGAGACCCAGTACTTC.

In DNA form, the CDR3 reads TGTGCCAGTAGTATGACTAGCGGGAGTAAGAGGGATTCAGATACGCAGTATTTT. Protein: CASSMTSGSKRDSDTQYF. The gene calls are TRBV19 and TRBJ2-3; 12 nucleotides match TRBD2. Germline V CDR1 and CDR2: LNHDA, SQIVND (reference sequence). CDR3 length: 18 residues. Trimming at V came to 3 bases and at J to 4 bases, leaving 11 bases not matched to a gene. The whole variable domain, filled in from reference TRBV19 and TRBJ2-3, reads DGGITQSPKYLFRKEGQNVTLSCEQNLNHDAMYWYRQDPGQGLRLIYYSQIVNDFQKGDIAEGYSVSREKKESFPLTVTSAQKNPTAFYLCASSMTSGSKRDSDTQYFGPGTRLTVL.

V usage is TRBV6-5 and J usage is TRBJ2-3, with D tentatively TRBD1 (6 bases). The CDR3 consists of 15 residues. Germline values: CDR1 MNHEY, CDR2 SVGAGI. Trimming shortened V by 6 bases and J by 4 bases, and 17 bases separated the two germline ends. The CDR3 nucleotides are TGTGCCAGCAGCCCGTCGGCAGGGGCGGCAGATACGCAGTATTTT. Its translation is CASSPSAGAADTQYF.

The chain has TRBV28 and TRBJ1-2; D is perhaps TRBD1 (6 bases). V lost 2 bases, J lost 10 bases, and 11 bases lay in between. This CDR3 comprises 12 residues. Looked up from germline, CDR1 is MDHEN and CDR2 is SYDVKM. The CDR3 protein is CASSLPTGLYTF. CDR3 bases: TGTGCCAGCAGTTTACCGACAGGACTCTACACCTTC.

The CDR3 loop reads CATSDPTRSMNEQFF. The CDR3 DNA reads as TGTGCCACCAGTGATCCTACGCGTAGCATGAATGAGCAGTTCTTC. V gene TRBV24-1 combines with J gene TRBJ2-1; D uncertain. V was pared by 3 bases and J by 7 bases, with 15 bases between. Germline V gives CDR1 KGHDR, CDR2 SFDVKD. The CDR3 is 15 residues long.

CDR3 DNA sequence: TGCGCCAGCAGCCAGACGACTAGCGGGGGGACCAGGGGGCAGTACTTC. It codes for CASSQTTSGGTRGQYF. The V call is TRBV4-1, the J call TRBJ2-7, with 13 bases aligning to TRBD2. Germline CDR1 MGHRA, CDR2 YSYEKL. The CDR3 is 16 amino acids. V lost 3 bases to trimming and J lost 9 bases; unmatched junction nucleotides: 11.

This chain links TRBV5-6 with TRBJ1-5; tentative D call: TRBD1 (6 bases). This CDR3 comprises 15 residues. Per germline, CDR1 SGHDT and CDR2 YYEEEE. Trimming took off 7 bases at V and 2 bases at J, with 16 bases between the two ends. In DNA, the CDR3 is TGTGCCAGCGCATCCAGGGGTCCGGGCAATCAGCCCCAGCATTTT. This encodes CASASRGPGNQPQHF.

V usage is TRBV30 and J usage is TRBJ2-1; 11 bases map to TRBD2. This CDR3 has 14 amino acids. Losses at the gene ends were 6 bases for V and 5 bases for J; bases not matched to a gene: 6. Per germline, CDR1 GTSNPN and CDR2 SVGIG (reference sequence). CDR3 coding DNA: TGTGCCTGCGGACTAGCGGGCCTAAACAATGAGCAGTTCTTC. Protein product: CACGLAGLNNEQFF.

The chain has TRBV6-5 and TRBJ1-3, with a weak D call TRBD1 (5 bases). The CDR3 length is 16 residues. Germline values: CDR1 MNHEY, CDR2 SVGAGI. V dropped 4 bases and J dropped 4 bases, with 17 bases sitting between them. CDR3 sequence reads: CASSSLTSGWGNTIYF. The CDR3 DNA is TGTGCCAGCAGTTCGTTAACTTCAGGGTGGGGAAACACCATATATTTT.

The V call is TRBV3-1 (or the pseudogene TRBV3-2), the J call TRBJ2-5; D remains unclear. Germline loops: CDR1 LGHDT, CDR2 YNNKEL (reference sequence). V lost 1 base to trimming and J lost 6 bases, with 6 bases between them. The CDR3 is 12 residues long. The CDR3 is CASSQAVQTQYF. CDR3 bases: TGTGCCAGCAGCCAAGCTGTCCAGACCCAGTACTTC.

CDR3 amino acids: CASSEWVGAGNEQFF. The CDR3, as DNA: TGCGCCAGCAGTGAGTGGGTAGGGGCGGGAAATGAGCAGTTCTTC. The rearrangement links TRBV10-1 to TRBJ2-1; D might be TRBD2 (6 bases). The CDR3 spans 15 residues. Trimming pared 1 base from V and 7 bases from J, leaving 14 bases between. Germline CDR1 is WNHNN and CDR2 is SYGVQD (reference sequence).

The chain recombines TRBV10-3 with TRBJ2-6; maybe TRBD2 (6 bases). This CDR3 region has 14 residues. The V end was cut by 6 bases, the J end by 2 bases, with 8 bases between. Germline-derived CDR1 and CDR2 are ENHRY and SYGVKD. CDR3 bases: TGTGCCATCAGCGGCGGGACTGGGGCCAACGTCCTGACTTTC. This encodes CAISGGTGANVLTF.

The chain employs TRBV4-1 and TRBJ2-1; a possible D gene is TRBD1 (6 bases). The CDR3 spans 17 residues. The ends were cut back, 0 bases at V and 0 bases at J, with 12 bases in the middle. Germline V gives CDR1 MGHRA, CDR2 YSYEKL. The CDR3 sequence: CASSQEEAGVSYNEQFF. The CDR3 DNA follows: TGCGCCAGCAGCCAAGAAGAGGCAGGGGTCTCCTACAATGAGCAGTTCTTC.

The CDR3 spells CASSSDRGETGELFF. For the CDR3, the DNA is TGCGCCAGCAGCTCAGACAGGGGCGAAACCGGGGAGCTGTTTTTT. The chain uses TRBV5-1 and TRBJ2-2; TRBD1 matches 8 bases. The CDR3 runs 15 residues. Trimming took 3 bases from V and 5 from J; bases not matched to a gene: 6. Germline V gene lookup returns CDR1 SGHRS and CDR2 YFSETQ.

The rearrangement uses TRBV10-3 and TRBJ1-5, with TRBD1 identical over 7 bases. This CDR3 region has 14 residues. Trimming at V came to 10 bases and at J to 1 base, leaving 7 bases not matched to a gene. CDR1 and CDR2 from the germline V gene are ENHRY and SYGVKD. CDR3 sequence (DNA): TGTGCCACAGGGACAGTGGAAAGCAATCAGCCCCAGCATTTT. Its protein is CATGTVESNQPQHF.

In its sample, this clone was seen a few times. The chain links TRBV7-9 to TRBJ2-1, with 10 bases lining up with TRBD2. The CDR3 contains 15 residues. Germline trimming cut 2 bases from V and 7 bases from J; bases unmatched to any gene: 5. CDR1 SEHNR and CDR2 FQNEAQ come from the germline V gene (reference sequence). The CDR3 region has the DNA TGTGCCAGCAGCTTACTAGCGGGAGTATCTAATGAGCAGTTCTTC. Amino acids: CASSLLAGVSNEQFF.

The count of this clone is one. The V gene is TRBV2, the J gene TRBJ1-2, with 9 bases that match TRBD1. This CDR3 has 12 amino acids. The V gene's germline CDR1 is SNHLY and CDR2 FYNNEI. With V trimmed by 10 bases and J by 5 bases, 5 bases remained unmatched. The CDR3 DNA reads TGTGCCACGGGGGACAGGGAATATGGCTACACCTTC. Encoded protein: CATGDREYGYTF.

This clone was seen a single time. The chain combines TRBV5-1 with TRBJ1-2; 12 bases map to TRBD1. Germline loops: CDR1 SGHRS, CDR2 YFSETQ. There are 17 residues in the CDR3. Trimming took 4 bases from V and 4 from J; bases not matched to a gene: 11. The CDR3: CASSLRDRGLGVYGYTF. The CDR3 DNA sequence: TGCGCCAGCAGCCTCCGGGACAGGGGGCTCGGGGTCTATGGCTACACCTTC.

CDR3 loop: CASRVGLAGNYNEQFF. The CDR3 DNA reads as TGCGCCAGCAGGGTCGGACTAGCGGGCAACTACAATGAGCAGTTCTTC. The V gene is TRBV5-1, the J gene TRBJ2-1; 11 positions match TRBD2. V was clipped by 5 bases and J by 3 bases; unmatched bases: 7. The CDR3 spans 16 residues. CDR1 SGHRS and CDR2 YFSETQ come from the germline V gene. Supplemented by reference TRBV5-1 and TRBJ2-1, the full variable domain reads KAGVTQTPRYLIKTRGQQVTLSCSPISGHRSVSWYQQTPGQGLQFLFEYFSETQRNKGNFPGRFSGRQFSNSRSEMNVSTLELGDSALYLCASRVGLAGNYNEQFFGPGTRLTVL.

The chain recombines TRBV9 with TRBJ2-1; 8 nucleotides agree with TRBD2. Germline CDR1 and CDR2: SGDLS and YYNGEE. Germline trimming cut 3 bases from V and 1 base from J; bases unmatched to any gene: 12. The CDR3 is 18 residues long. In DNA, the CDR3 is TGTGCCAGCAGCGCTGCTGCTCCGGGACTAGGGTCCTACAATGAGCAGTTCTTC. Its protein product is CASSAAAPGLGSYNEQFF.

The chain links TRBV14 to TRBJ2-3; tentatively, D is TRBD2 (6 bases). This CDR3 is 14 amino acids long. From germline, CDR1 is SGHDN and CDR2 FVKESK. Trimming left V 4 bases short and J 1 base short, with 9 bases between. Here the CDR3 DNA reads TGTGCCAGCAGCCTCGGGAGCGGCACAGATACGCAGTATTTT. As protein: CASSLGSGTDTQYF.

The V and J genes are TRBV24-1 and TRBJ2-1; the match to TRBD2 covers 7 bases. J gave up 8 bases and V 5 bases, and 8 bases lay outside the gene matches. From germline, CDR1 is KGHDR and CDR2 SFDVKD. The CDR3 is 14 amino acids. CDR3: CATSGGSTGHEQFF. Written as DNA, the CDR3 is TGTGCCACCAGTGGCGGGAGTACTGGCCATGAGCAGTTCTTC.